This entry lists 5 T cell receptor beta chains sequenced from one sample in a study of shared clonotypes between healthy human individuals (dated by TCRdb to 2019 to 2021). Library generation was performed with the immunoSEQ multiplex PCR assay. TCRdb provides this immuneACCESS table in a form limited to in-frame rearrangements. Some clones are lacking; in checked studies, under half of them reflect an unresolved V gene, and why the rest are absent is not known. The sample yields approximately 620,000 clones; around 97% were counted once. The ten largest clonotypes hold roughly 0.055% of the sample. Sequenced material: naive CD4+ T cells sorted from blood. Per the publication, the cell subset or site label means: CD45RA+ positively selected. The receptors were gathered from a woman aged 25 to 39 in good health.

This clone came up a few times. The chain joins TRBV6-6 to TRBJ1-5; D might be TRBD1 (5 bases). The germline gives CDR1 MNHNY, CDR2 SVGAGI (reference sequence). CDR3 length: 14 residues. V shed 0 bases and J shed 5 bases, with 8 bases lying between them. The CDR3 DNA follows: TGTGCCAGCAGTTACTCGGTGGGGGATCAGCCCCAGCATTTT. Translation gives CASSYSVGDQPQHF.

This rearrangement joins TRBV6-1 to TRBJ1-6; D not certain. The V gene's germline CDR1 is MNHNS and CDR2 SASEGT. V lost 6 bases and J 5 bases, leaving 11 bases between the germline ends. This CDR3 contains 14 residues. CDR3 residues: CASSLENNNSPLHF. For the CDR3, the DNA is TGTGCCAGCAGCCTGGAGAATAATAATTCACCCCTCCACTTT.

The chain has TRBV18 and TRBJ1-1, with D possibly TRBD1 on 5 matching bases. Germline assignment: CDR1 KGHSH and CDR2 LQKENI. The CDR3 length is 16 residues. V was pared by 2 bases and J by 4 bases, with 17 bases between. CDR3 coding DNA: TGTGCCAGCTCACCAACCGACGTAGGTGGGGGCACTGAAGCTTTCTTT. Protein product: CASSPTDVGGGTEAFF.

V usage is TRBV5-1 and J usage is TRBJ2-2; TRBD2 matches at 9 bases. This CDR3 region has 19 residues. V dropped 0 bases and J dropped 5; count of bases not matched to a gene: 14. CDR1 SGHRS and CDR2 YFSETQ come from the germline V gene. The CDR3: CASSLALDPAGGRTGELFF. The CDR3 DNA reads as TGCGCCAGCAGCTTGGCGCTGGACCCAGCGGGAGGCAGGACCGGGGAGCTGTTTTTT.

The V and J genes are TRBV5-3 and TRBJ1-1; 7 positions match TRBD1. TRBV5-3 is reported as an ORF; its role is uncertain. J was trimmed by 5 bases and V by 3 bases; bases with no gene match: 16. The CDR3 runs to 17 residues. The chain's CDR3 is CARSSEDRKGVATEAFF. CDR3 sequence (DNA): TGTGCCAGAAGCTCCGAGGACAGGAAAGGGGTCGCAACTGAAGCTTTCTTT.